This T cell receptor (beta chain) comes out of a study of T cells after yellow fever vaccination. Findings and limits, study-wide: Clones from primary vaccination mostly reappeared after the booster (roughly 95% CD4, about 85% CD8). Clonotypes shared by both compartments, CD4 and CD8, made up a small share.

This clonotype appeared a few times. Its specificity is unknown. With 2 bases removed from V and 10 bases from J, the gap between germline ends came to 9 bases. The CDR3 is made up of 12 amino acids. In germline, CDR1 is KGHSH, CDR2 LQKENI. As TCR cDNA was made by 5'RACE template switching, a universal primer site and UMIs were added. TCRdb redid the calling of the 5' RACE reads with MiXCR, one entry per CDR3 protein. The sample lists nearly 550,000 distinct CDR3 sequences; roughly 21% were seen once. The origin of this receptor is a man younger than 45 who received the YFV17D yellow fever vaccine. Sequenced here: PBMCs, sampled 15 days after the yellow fever booster vaccination. The rearrangement links TRBV18 to TRBJ2-1; D possibly corresponds to TRBD1 (5 bases). The CDR3 spells CASSPWGGEQFF. The CDR3 DNA follows: TGTGCCAGCTCACCATGGGGCGGCGAGCAGTTCTTC.